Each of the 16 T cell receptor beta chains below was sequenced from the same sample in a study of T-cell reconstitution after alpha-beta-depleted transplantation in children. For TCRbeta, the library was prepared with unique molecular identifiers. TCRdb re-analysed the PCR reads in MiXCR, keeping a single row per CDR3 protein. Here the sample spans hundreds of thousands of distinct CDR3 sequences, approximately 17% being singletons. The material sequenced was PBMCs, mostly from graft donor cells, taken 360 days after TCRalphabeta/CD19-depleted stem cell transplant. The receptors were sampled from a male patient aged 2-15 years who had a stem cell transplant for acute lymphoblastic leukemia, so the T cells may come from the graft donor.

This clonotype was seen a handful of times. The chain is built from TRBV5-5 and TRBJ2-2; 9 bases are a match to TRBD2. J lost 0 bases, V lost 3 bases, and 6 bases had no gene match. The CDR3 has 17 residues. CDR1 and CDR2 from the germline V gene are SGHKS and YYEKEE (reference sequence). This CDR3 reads CASSWDSGGPNTGELFF. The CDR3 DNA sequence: TGTGCCAGCAGCTGGGATAGCGGGGGCCCGAACACCGGGGAGCTGTTTTTT.

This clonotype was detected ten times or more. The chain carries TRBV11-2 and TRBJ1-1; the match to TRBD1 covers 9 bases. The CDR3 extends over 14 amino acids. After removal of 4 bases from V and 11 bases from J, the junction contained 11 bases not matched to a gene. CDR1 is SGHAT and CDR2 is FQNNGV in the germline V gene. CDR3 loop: CASSYDRGINGAFF. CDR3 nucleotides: TGTGCCAGCAGCTACGACAGGGGGATCAACGGGGCTTTCTTT.

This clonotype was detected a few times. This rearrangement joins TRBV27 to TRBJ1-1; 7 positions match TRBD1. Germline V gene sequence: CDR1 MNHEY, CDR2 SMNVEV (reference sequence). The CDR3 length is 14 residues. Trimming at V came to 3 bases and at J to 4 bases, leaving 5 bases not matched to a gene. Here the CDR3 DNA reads TGTGCCAGCAGTTTCCAAGGGGGCTTCACTGAAGCTTTCTTT. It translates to CASSFQGGFTEAFF.

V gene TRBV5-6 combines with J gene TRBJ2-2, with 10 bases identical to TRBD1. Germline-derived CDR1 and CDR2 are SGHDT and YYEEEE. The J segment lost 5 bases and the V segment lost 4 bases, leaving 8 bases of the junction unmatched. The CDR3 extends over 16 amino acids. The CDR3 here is CASSPGQGPPTGELFF. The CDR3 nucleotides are TGTGCCAGCAGCCCGGGACAGGGGCCGCCGACCGGGGAGCTGTTTTTT.

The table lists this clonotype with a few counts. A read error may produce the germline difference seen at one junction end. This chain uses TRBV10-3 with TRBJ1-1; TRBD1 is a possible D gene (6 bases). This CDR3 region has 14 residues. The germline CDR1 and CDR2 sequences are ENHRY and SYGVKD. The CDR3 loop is CAISQSGVDTEAFF. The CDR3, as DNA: TGTGCCATCAGTCAGTCAGGGGTGGACACTGAAGCTTTCTTT.

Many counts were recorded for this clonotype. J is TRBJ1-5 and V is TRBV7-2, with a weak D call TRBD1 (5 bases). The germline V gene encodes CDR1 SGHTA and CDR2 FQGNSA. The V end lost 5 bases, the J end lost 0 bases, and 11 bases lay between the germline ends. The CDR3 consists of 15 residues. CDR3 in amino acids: CASSEGGVSNQPQHF. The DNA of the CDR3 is TGTGCCAGCAGCGAAGGAGGGGTTAGCAATCAGCCCCAGCATTTT. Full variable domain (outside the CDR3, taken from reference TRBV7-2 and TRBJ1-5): GAGVSQSPSNKVTEKGKDVELRCDPISGHTALYWYRQSLGQGLEFLIYFQGNSAPDKSGLPSDRFSAERTGGSVSTLTIQRTQQEDSAVYLCASSEGGVSNQPQHFGDGTRLSIL.

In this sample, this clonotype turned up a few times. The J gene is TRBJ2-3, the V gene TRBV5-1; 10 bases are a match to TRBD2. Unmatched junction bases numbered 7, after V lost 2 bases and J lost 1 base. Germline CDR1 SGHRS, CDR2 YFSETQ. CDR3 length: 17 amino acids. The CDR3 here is CASSFSTTSGGTDTQYF. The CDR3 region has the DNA TGCGCCAGCAGCTTCTCGACAACTAGCGGGGGCACAGATACGCAGTATTTT. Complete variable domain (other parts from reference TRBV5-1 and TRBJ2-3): KAGVTQTPRYLIKTRGQQVTLSCSPISGHRSVSWYQQTPGQGLQFLFEYFSETQRNKGNFPGRFSGRQFSNSRSEMNVSTLELGDSALYLCASSFSTTSGGTDTQYFGPGTRLTVL.

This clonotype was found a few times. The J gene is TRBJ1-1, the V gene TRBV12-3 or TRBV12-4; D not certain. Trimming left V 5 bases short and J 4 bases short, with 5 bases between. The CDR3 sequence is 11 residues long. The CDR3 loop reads CASSPLTEAFF. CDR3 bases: TGTGCCAGCAGTCCCCTCACTGAAGCTTTCTTT.

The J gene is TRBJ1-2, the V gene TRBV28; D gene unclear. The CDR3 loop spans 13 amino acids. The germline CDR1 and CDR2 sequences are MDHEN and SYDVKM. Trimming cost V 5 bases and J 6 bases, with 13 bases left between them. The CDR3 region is CASSPYGLHGYTF. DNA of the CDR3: TGTGCCAGCAGTCCCTACGGCCTCCATGGCTACACCTTC.

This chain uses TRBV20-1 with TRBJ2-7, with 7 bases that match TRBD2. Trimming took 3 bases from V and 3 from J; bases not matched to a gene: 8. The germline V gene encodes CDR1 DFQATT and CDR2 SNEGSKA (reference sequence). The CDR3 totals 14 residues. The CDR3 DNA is TGCAGTGCTAGTAGGACTAGAGGGAACTACGAGCAGTACTTC. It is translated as CSASRTRGNYEQYF.

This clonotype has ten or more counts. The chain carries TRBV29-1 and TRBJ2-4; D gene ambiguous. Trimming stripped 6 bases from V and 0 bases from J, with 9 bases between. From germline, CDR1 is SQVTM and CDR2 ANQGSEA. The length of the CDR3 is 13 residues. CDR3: CSVNSLAKNIQYF. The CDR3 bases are TGCAGCGTGAACTCTCTAGCCAAAAACATTCAGTACTTC.

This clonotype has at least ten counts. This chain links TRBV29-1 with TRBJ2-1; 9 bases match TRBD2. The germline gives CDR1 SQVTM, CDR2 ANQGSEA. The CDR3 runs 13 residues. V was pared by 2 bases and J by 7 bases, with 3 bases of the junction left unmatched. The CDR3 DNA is TGCAGCGTTGAAAGGCTAGCGGGGAATGAGCAGTTCTTC. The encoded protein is CSVERLAGNEQFF.

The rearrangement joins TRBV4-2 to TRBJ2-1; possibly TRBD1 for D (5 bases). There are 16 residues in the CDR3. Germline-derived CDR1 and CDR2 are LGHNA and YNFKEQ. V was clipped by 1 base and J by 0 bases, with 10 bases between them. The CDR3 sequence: CASSQGAGLSYNEQFF. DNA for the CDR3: TGTGCCAGCAGCCAAGGGGCAGGGCTCTCCTACAATGAGCAGTTCTTC.

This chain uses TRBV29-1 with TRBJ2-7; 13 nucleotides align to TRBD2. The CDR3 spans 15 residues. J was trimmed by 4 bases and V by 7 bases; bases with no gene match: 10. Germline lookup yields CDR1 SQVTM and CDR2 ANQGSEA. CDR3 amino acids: CSAVGTSGNPYEQYF. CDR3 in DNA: TGCAGCGCCGTCGGGACTAGCGGGAACCCATACGAGCAGTACTTC.

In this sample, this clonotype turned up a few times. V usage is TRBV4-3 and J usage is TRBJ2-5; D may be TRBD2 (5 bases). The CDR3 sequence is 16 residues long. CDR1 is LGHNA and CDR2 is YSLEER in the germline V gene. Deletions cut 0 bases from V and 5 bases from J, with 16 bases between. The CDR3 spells CASSQDGLSGWETQYF. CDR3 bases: TGCGCCAGCAGCCAAGATGGCCTATCGGGGTGGGAGACCCAGTACTTC.

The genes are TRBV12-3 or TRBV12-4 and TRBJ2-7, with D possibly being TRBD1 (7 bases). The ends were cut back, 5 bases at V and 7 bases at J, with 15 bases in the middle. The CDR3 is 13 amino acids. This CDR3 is CASSHRGAGEQYF. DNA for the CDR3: TGTGCCAGCAGTCACAGGGGTGCGGGAGAGCAGTACTTC.